The rows below give T cell receptor beta chains drawn from one sample of a study of shared clonotypes between healthy human individuals. Generated by immunoSEQ multiplex PCR, the TCRdb table keeps only in-frame clones and is missing some. The sample records 600,000 or so clones, 95% to 98% being singletons. The sequencing input was naive CD8+ T cells sorted from blood. These receptors were obtained from a man under 40 in good health. Each CDR3 is given with its conserved first and last residue. The D gene is left open where the match is weak. Clone size is not always given. Where it is, it says once, few, many or a class for expanded clones.

J gene: TRBJ2-7; CDR3 length: 13; D gene: NA; clone size: NA; V gene: TRBV18; CDR3 protein: CASSPRLELEQYF; CDR3 DNA: TGTGCCAGCTCACCACGGTTGGAGCTCGAGCAGTACTTC
J gene: TRBJ2-7; CDR3 length: 14; D gene: TRBD1; clone size: NA; V gene: TRBV7-9; CDR3 protein: CASSYDRVGHEQYF; CDR3 DNA: TGTGCCAGCAGCTACGACAGGGTAGGTCACGAGCAGTACTTC
J gene: TRBJ2-7; CDR3 length: 11; D gene: NA; clone size: NA; V gene: TRBV6-4; CDR3 protein: CASPGSYEQYF; CDR3 DNA: TGTGCTTCCCCGGGGTCGTACGAGCAGTACTTC
J gene: TRBJ2-3; CDR3 length: 16; D gene: NA; clone size: once; V gene: TRBV27; CDR3 protein: CASSLSSGPKIQTQYF; CDR3 DNA: TGTGCCAGCAGTTTATCCTCAGGGCCCAAGATACAAACGCAGTATTTT
J gene: TRBJ2-1; CDR3 length: 16; D gene: TRBD2; clone size: NA; V gene: TRBV5-1; CDR3 protein: CASSLGGGSSYNEQFF; CDR3 DNA: TGCGCCAGCAGCTTGGGGGGAGGGAGCTCCTACAATGAGCAGTTCTTC
J gene: TRBJ2-6; CDR3 length: 15; D gene: TRBD1; clone size: NA; V gene: TRBV5-1; CDR3 protein: CASSLQGAGANVLTF; CDR3 DNA: TGCGCCAGCAGCTTACAGGGGGCTGGGGCCAACGTCCTGACTTTC
J gene: TRBJ1-1; CDR3 length: 14; D gene: TRBD1; clone size: NA; V gene: TRBV2; CDR3 protein: CASSMTGLNTEAFF; CDR3 DNA: TGTGCCAGCAGTATGACAGGGCTGAACACTGAAGCTTTCTTT
J gene: TRBJ2-7; CDR3 length: 14; D gene: TRBD1; clone size: NA; V gene: TRBV2; CDR3 protein: CASRVETGSVEQYF; CDR3 DNA: TGTGCCAGCAGGGTCGAGACAGGGTCCGTCGAGCAGTACTTC
J gene: TRBJ2-7; CDR3 length: 14; D gene: NA; clone size: NA; V gene: TRBV9; CDR3 protein: CASSVDWGSYEQYF; CDR3 DNA: TGTGCCAGCAGCGTAGATTGGGGATCCTACGAGCAGTACTTC
J gene: TRBJ2-2; CDR3 length: 15; D gene: TRBD1; clone size: NA; V gene: TRBV11-3; CDR3 protein: CASSSYRGRSGELFF; CDR3 DNA: TGTGCCAGCAGCTCGTACAGGGGGCGCTCCGGGGAGCTGTTTTTT
J gene: TRBJ2-7; CDR3 length: 16; D gene: TRBD2; clone size: NA; V gene: TRBV4-1; CDR3 protein: CASSQGIAGNAYEQYF; CDR3 DNA: TGCGCCAGCAGCCAGGGAATAGCGGGCAACGCCTACGAGCAGTACTTC
J gene: TRBJ2-7; CDR3 length: 16; D gene: TRBD2; clone size: NA; V gene: TRBV29-1; CDR3 protein: CSVEGATSGRVNEQYF; CDR3 DNA: TGCAGCGTTGAAGGGGCGACTAGCGGGAGAGTAAACGAGCAGTACTTC
J gene: TRBJ2-5; CDR3 length: 18; D gene: NA; clone size: NA; V gene: TRBV7-8; CDR3 protein: CASSSLKTELVGQETQYF; CDR3 DNA: TGTGCCAGCAGCTCATTAAAAACGGAACTAGTTGGGCAAGAGACCCAGTACTTC
J gene: TRBJ2-6; CDR3 length: 16; D gene: NA; clone size: NA; V gene: TRBV9; CDR3 protein: CASSAQRHSGANVLTF; CDR3 DNA: TGTGCCAGCAGCGCCCAAAGACATTCTGGGGCCAACGTCCTGACTTTC
J gene: TRBJ1-1; CDR3 length: 13; D gene: NA; clone size: NA; V gene: TRBV5-1; CDR3 protein: CASMISGNTEAFF; CDR3 DNA: TGCGCCAGCATGATATCAGGGAACACTGAAGCTTTCTTT
J gene: TRBJ1-1; CDR3 length: 18; D gene: NA; clone size: NA; V gene: TRBV27; CDR3 protein: CASSLSKYIEGSNTEAFF; CDR3 DNA: TGTGCCAGCAGTTTATCGAAATATATCGAAGGGTCGAACACTGAAGCTTTCTTT
J gene: TRBJ2-7; CDR3 length: 12; D gene: NA; clone size: once; V gene: TRBV2; CDR3 protein: CASSAMTYEQYF; CDR3 DNA: TGTGCCAGCAGTGCCATGACCTACGAGCAGTACTTC
J gene: TRBJ2-5; CDR3 length: 14; D gene: NA; clone size: NA; V gene: TRBV19; CDR3 protein: CASSIAGVGETQYF; CDR3 DNA: TGTGCCAGTAGTATAGCGGGAGTGGGAGAGACCCAGTACTTC
J gene: TRBJ2-2; CDR3 length: 12; D gene: NA; clone size: NA; V gene: TRBV5-4; CDR3 protein: CASSSNTGELFF; CDR3 DNA: TGTGCCAGCAGTTCGAACACCGGGGAGCTGTTTTTT
J gene: TRBJ2-3; CDR3 length: 13; D gene: NA; clone size: NA; V gene: TRBV10-3; CDR3 protein: CAIQIADTDTQYF; CDR3 DNA: TGTGCCATCCAAATAGCGGACACAGATACGCAGTATTTT
J gene: TRBJ2-1; CDR3 length: 15; D gene: NA; clone size: NA; V gene: TRBV4-1; CDR3 protein: CASSQDFGGQKLQFF; CDR3 DNA: TGCGCCAGCAGCCAAGATTTCGGGGGACAGAAATTACAGTTCTTC
J gene: TRBJ1-5; CDR3 length: 11; D gene: NA; clone size: NA; V gene: TRBV4-1; CDR3 protein: CASRGDQPQHF; CDR3 DNA: TGCGCCAGCAGGGGGGATCAGCCCCAGCATTTT
J gene: TRBJ1-2; CDR3 length: 15; D gene: TRBD1; clone size: NA; V gene: TRBV5-5; CDR3 protein: CASSQVQGHLEGYTF; CDR3 DNA: TGTGCCAGCAGCCAGGTACAGGGGCATCTGGAAGGCTACACCTTC
J gene: TRBJ2-7; CDR3 length: 13; D gene: TRBD2; clone size: NA; V gene: TRBV18; CDR3 protein: CASSPAGGPEQYF; CDR3 DNA: TGTGCCAGCTCACCAGCGGGAGGGCCCGAGCAGTACTTC
J gene: TRBJ2-6; CDR3 length: 18; D gene: TRBD2; clone size: NA; V gene: TRBV9; CDR3 protein: CASSGRIAGGSGANVLTF; CDR3 DNA: TGTGCCAGCAGCGGACGAATAGCGGGAGGATCTGGGGCCAACGTCCTGACTTTC
J gene: TRBJ2-2; CDR3 length: 15; D gene: NA; clone size: NA; V gene: TRBV29-1; CDR3 protein: CSVEEGPISTGELFF; CDR3 DNA: TGCAGCGTTGAAGAGGGGCCCATTAGCACCGGGGAGCTGTTTTTT
J gene: TRBJ2-7; CDR3 length: 15; D gene: TRBD2; clone size: NA; V gene: TRBV2; CDR3 protein: CASSPGGTSAYEQYF; CDR3 DNA: TGTGCCAGCAGCCCCGGGGGGACTAGCGCCTACGAGCAGTACTTC
J gene: TRBJ2-1; CDR3 length: 15; D gene: NA; clone size: NA; V gene: TRBV7-9; CDR3 protein: CASSPSPTGIGEQFF; CDR3 DNA: TGTGCCAGCAGCCCTTCCCCCACGGGAATCGGTGAGCAGTTCTTC
J gene: TRBJ1-4; CDR3 length: 15; D gene: NA; clone size: NA; V gene: TRBV29-1; CDR3 protein: CSVENRGAYGEKLFF; CDR3 DNA: TGCAGCGTTGAAAACCGGGGCGCCTATGGGGAAAAACTGTTTTTT
J gene: TRBJ2-1; CDR3 length: 13; D gene: NA; clone size: NA; V gene: TRBV9; CDR3 protein: CASSSTPGTGQFF; CDR3 DNA: TGTGCCAGCAGCTCGACTCCCGGGACCGGGCAGTTCTTC
J gene: TRBJ2-3; CDR3 length: 17; D gene: NA; clone size: NA; V gene: TRBV30; CDR3 protein: CAWSDYLFSGDTDTQYF; CDR3 DNA: TGTGCCTGGAGTGATTACCTCTTCAGCGGAGACACAGATACGCAGTATTTT